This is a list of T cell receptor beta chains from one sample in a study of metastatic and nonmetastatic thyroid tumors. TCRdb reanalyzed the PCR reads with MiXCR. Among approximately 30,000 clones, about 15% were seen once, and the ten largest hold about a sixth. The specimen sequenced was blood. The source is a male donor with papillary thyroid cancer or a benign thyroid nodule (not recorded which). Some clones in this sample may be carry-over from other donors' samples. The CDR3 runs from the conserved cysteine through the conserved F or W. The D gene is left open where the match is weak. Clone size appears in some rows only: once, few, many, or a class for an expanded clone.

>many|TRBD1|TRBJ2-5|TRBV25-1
CASPGQGQETQYF
TGTGCCAGCCCGGGACAGGGCCAAGAGACCCAGTACTTC
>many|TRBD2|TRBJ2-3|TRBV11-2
CASSLPPSAGEEGDTQYF
TGTGCCAGCAGCCTCCCTCCGTCAGCGGGAGAGGAGGGAGATACGCAGTATTTT
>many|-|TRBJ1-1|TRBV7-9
CASSPPLSMSAEAFF
TGTGCCAGCAGCCCCCCGTTGTCTATGAGCGCTGAAGCTTTCTTT
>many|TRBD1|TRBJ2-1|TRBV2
CASQPGQDYNEQFF
TGTGCCAGCCAACCGGGACAGGACTACAATGAGCAGTTCTTC
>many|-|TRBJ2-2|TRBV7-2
CASSLASGWTTGELFF
TGTGCCAGCAGCTTAGCGAGCGGGTGGACCACCGGGGAGCTGTTTTTT
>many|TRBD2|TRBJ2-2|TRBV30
CAWRLAELQTGELFF
TGTGCCTGGAGGCTAGCGGAGCTTCAGACCGGGGAGCTGTTTTTT
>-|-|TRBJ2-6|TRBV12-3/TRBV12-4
CASSPPSGANFLTF
TGTGCCAGCAGTCCCCCCTCTGGGGCCAACTTTCTGACTTTC
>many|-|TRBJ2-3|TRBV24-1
CATSDDGSADTQYF
TGTGCCACCAGTGATGACGGGAGCGCAGATACGCAGTATTTT
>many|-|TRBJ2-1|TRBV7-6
CASSPPGVYNEQFF
TGTGCCAGCAGCCCCCCCGGGGTTTACAATGAGCAGTTCTTC
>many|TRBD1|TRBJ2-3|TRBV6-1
CASSELRGGVTDTQYF
TGTGCCAGCAGTGAGCTTAGAGGGGGCGTTACAGATACGCAGTATTTT
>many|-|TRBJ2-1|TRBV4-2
CASSQDDASEINEQFF
TGTGCCAGCAGCCAAGATGATGCTAGCGAAATCAATGAGCAGTTCTTC
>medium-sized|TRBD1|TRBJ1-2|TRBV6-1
CASTGQGAYGYTF
TGTGCCAGCACCGGACAGGGGGCCTATGGCTACACCTTC
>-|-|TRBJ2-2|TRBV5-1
CASSPRDSRGELFF
TGCGCCAGCAGCCCAAGGGACTCCCGGGGGGAGCTGTTTTTT
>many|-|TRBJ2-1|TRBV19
CASRGGISYNEQFF
TGTGCCAGTAGAGGCGGGATCTCCTACAATGAGCAGTTCTTC
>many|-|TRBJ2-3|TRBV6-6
CASSYLGRGVADTQYF
TGTGCCAGCAGTTACCTCGGAAGGGGTGTGGCAGATACGCAGTATTTT
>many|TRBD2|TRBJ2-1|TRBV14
CASSQDEGLAVLDEQFF
TGTGCCAGCAGCCAAGATGAGGGACTAGCGGTTCTTGATGAGCAGTTCTTC
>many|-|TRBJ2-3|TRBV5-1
CASRAGLSTDTQYF
TGCGCCAGCAGGGCGGGGTTGAGCACAGATACGCAGTATTTT
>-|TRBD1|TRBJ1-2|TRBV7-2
CASSLGAGTGVSGYTF
TGTGCCAGCAGCTTAGGCGCCGGGACAGGGGTATCGGGCTACACCTTC
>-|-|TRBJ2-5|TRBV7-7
CASSLRWGVQETQYF
TGTGCTAGCAGCTTACGGTGGGGAGTACAAGAGACCCAGTACTTC
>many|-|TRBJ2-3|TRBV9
CASSAGEDAHITDTQYF
TGTGCCAGCAGCGCCGGCGAGGATGCACATATCACAGATACGCAGTATTTT
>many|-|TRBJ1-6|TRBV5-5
CASSLGRTDGFNSPLHF
TGTGCCAGCAGCCTGGGCAGGACAGATGGATTTAATTCACCCCTCCACTTT
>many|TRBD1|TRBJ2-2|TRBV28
CASSFGGRGYFTGELFF
TGTGCCAGCAGTTTCGGCGGCAGGGGGTATTTTACCGGGGAGCTGTTTTTT
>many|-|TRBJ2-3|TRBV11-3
CASSSRSSVYTDTQYF
TGTGCCAGCAGCTCCCGTTCCAGCGTCTACACAGATACGCAGTATTTT
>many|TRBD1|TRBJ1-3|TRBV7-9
CASSPLPDRGHHSGNTIYF
TGTGCCAGCAGCCCGCTCCCGGACAGGGGGCACCACTCTGGAAACACCATATATTTT
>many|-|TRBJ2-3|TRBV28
CASSSRWDGALDTQYF
TGTGCCAGCAGTTCCCGTTGGGACGGAGCATTAGATACGCAGTATTTT
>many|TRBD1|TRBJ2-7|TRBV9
CASSERQGPAGEQYF
TGTGCCAGCAGCGAAAGACAGGGGCCCGCCGGCGAGCAGTACTTC
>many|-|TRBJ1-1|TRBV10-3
CAIVASLNTEAFF
TGTGCCATCGTAGCATCTTTGAACACTGAAGCTTTCTTT
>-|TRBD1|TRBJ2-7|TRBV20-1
CSARDREYEQYF
TGCAGTGCTCGTGACAGGGAATACGAGCAGTACTTC
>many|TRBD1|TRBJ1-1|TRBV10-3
CAISRTGELGTEAFF
TGTGCCATCTCCAGGACAGGGGAATTGGGCACTGAAGCTTTCTTT
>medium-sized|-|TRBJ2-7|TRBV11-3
CASSYRASYEQYF
TGTGCCAGCAGCTACCGGGCCTCCTACGAGCAGTACTTC
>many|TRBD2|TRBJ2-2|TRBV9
CASSGYRLAGNTGELFF
TGTGCCAGCAGCGGCTACAGACTAGCGGGGAACACCGGGGAGCTGTTTTTT
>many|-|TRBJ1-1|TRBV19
CASSTEDRLNTEAFF
TGTGCCAGTAGTACAGAAGACAGACTGAACACTGAAGCTTTCTTT